This T cell receptor beta chain originates from a study of T cell changes during pregnancy in multiple sclerosis. TCRdb's table, derived via immunoSEQ multiplex PCR, lists solely in-frame clones and lacks some. The sample has about 40,000 clones, 75% to 95% seen once. This CDR3 region has 16 residues. V was shortened by 3 bases and J by 1 base, with 17 bases between the two germline ends. From germline, CDR1 is SGDLS and CDR2 YYNGEE. This clone has just one count. The TCR sequence derives from a female donor with multiple sclerosis, enrolled in a pregnancy study. This chain joins TRBV9 and TRBJ2-7, with D tentatively TRBD1 (6 bases). The input for sequencing was CD4+ T cells from peripheral blood mononuclear cells, taken in the third trimester of pregnancy. The CDR3 DNA sequence: TGTGCCAGCAGCGGGCAGGACAGACCAGTATCCTACGAGCAGTACTTC. Encoded protein: CASSGQDRPVSYEQYF.